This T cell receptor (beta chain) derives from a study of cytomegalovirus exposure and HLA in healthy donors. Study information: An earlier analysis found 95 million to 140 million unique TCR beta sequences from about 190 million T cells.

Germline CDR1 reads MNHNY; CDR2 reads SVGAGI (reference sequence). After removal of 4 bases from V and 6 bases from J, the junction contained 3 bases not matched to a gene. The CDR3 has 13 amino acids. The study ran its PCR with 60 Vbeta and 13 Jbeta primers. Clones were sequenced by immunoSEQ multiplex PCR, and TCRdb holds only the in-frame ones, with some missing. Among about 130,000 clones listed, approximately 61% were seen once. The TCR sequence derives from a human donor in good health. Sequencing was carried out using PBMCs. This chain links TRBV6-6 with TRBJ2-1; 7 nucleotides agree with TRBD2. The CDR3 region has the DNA TGTGCCAGCAGTTGGGGGGGGGTCAATGAGCAGTTCTTC. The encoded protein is CASSWGGVNEQFF.